This record concerns one T cell receptor (beta chain) sequence. The table came from immunoSEQ multiplex PCR; TCRdb's copy has only in-frame clones and leaves some out. The sample consists of some 50,000 clones, around 81% of them appearing once. This sample was included in a study of memory CD4+ T cells and cytomegalovirus serostatus. The CDR3 runs 12 residues. Germline values: CDR1 SGHTA, CDR2 FQGNSA. Trimming took off 5 bases at V and 6 bases at J, with 8 bases between the two ends. Single viable CD3+CD4+CD8-CD45RO+ cells were sorted as the memory CD4+ T cells. J is TRBJ2-1 and V is TRBV7-2; D is unresolved. The sequence was obtained from an adult in good health and CMV-seronegative. The sequencing sample was made of memory CD4+ T cells from blood. CDR3 protein: CASSTPGNEQFF. DNA of the CDR3: TGTGCCAGCAGCACTCCGGGCAATGAGCAGTTCTTC. Together with reference TRBV7-2 and TRBJ2-1, the CDR3 gives the full variable domain: GAGVSQSPSNKVTEKGKDVELRCDPISGHTALYWYRQSLGQGLEFLIYFQGNSAPDKSGLPSDRFSAERTGGSVSTLTIQRTQQEDSAVYLCASSTPGNEQFFGPGTRLTVL.